One and the same sample provided the 26 T cell receptor beta chains below, sequenced in a study of T cell responses to AZD1222 COVID-19 vaccine. Method: immunoSEQ multiplex PCR; TCRdb's copy keeps in-frame clones and lacks some. This table has about 100,000 clones, 80% to 90% appearing once. The sample consisted of peripheral blood, taken on day 0 of AZD1222 vaccination. These receptors came from an adult in good health.

The DNA for the CDR3 is TGTGCCAGCAGCCCCCAAAGGGCAGGCACCGGGGAGCTGTTTTTT. Protein sequence: CASSPQRAGTGELFF. The genes are TRBV6-2 or TRBV6-3 and TRBJ2-2; D gene unclear. Germline V gene lookup returns CDR1 MNHEY and CDR2 SVGEGT. Trimming stripped 6 bases from V and 4 bases from J, with 15 bases between. The CDR3 has 15 amino acids.

The V gene is TRBV18, the J gene TRBJ1-1, with 7 bases that match TRBD1. This CDR3 has 15 amino acids. Germline V gene data show CDR1 as KGHSH and CDR2 as LQKENI. The trim removed 1 base at V and 5 bases at J, leaving 7 bases unmatched. The CDR3 loop is CASSPLETGKTEAFF. CDR3 bases: TGTGCCAGCTCACCACTTGAGACAGGGAAGACTGAAGCTTTCTTT.

The chain links TRBV5-4 to TRBJ1-6, with D tentatively TRBD1 (5 bases). Trimming removed 3 bases from V and 7 bases from J, with 8 bases in between. Germline CDR1 SGHNT, CDR2 YYREEE (reference sequence). The CDR3 totals 13 residues. The DNA for the CDR3 is TGTGCCAGCAGCTCTAAGGGGAATTCACCCCTCCACTTT. Amino acid sequence: CASSSKGNSPLHF.

The V and J genes are TRBV24-1 and TRBJ2-5; weak D call: TRBD2 (5 bases). Trimming removed 1 base from V and 3 bases from J, with 8 bases in between. The CDR3 extends over 14 amino acids. CDR1 is KGHDR, CDR2 SFDVKD, per germline. CDR3 in amino acids: CATSDFSGKETQYF. The CDR3 coding sequence is TGTGCCACCAGTGATTTTTCGGGAAAAGAGACCCAGTACTTC.

Only one count was recorded for this clone. This chain links TRBV7-4 with TRBJ1-3; D perhaps matches TRBD1 (5 bases). CDR3 size: 14 residues. The germline V gene encodes CDR1 SGHVT and CDR2 SQSDAQ. V lost 2 bases to trimming and J lost 4 bases, with 9 bases between them. CDR3 sequence reads: CASSLIGAGNTIYF. CDR3 coding DNA: TGTGCCAGCAGCTTAATAGGGGCCGGAAACACCATATATTTT.

The chain combines TRBV2 with TRBJ2-7; D remains unclear. CDR3 length: 14 residues. CDR1 and CDR2 from the germline V gene are SNHLY and FYNNEI. Trimming removed 6 bases from V and 0 bases from J, with 12 bases in between. CDR3 in amino acids: CASSQTRPSYEQYF. The DNA for the CDR3 is TGTGCCAGCAGCCAAACACGTCCCTCCTACGAGCAGTACTTC.

This sequence joins TRBV14 and TRBJ2-7; TRBD1 agrees at 7 bases. Unmatched junction bases numbered 8, after V lost 0 bases and J lost 3 bases. CDR3 length: 16 residues. The germline V gene has CDR1 SGHDN and CDR2 FVKESK. The CDR3 is CASSQDLGPGGYEQYF. The CDR3 bases are TGTGCCAGCAGCCAAGATCTCGGGCCAGGGGGCTACGAGCAGTACTTC.

V and J are TRBV2 and TRBJ1-1; possibly TRBD1 for D (6 bases). The V end lost 8 bases, the J end lost 0 bases, and 16 bases lay between the germline ends. This CDR3 is 15 amino acids long. CDR1 and CDR2 from the germline V gene are SNHLY and FYNNEI. In nucleotides, the CDR3 is TGTGCCAGCGCCCTAACAGGGACACTGAACACTGAAGCTTTCTTT. Encoded protein: CASALTGTLNTEAFF.

J is TRBJ2-1 and V is TRBV7-2, with D possibly TRBD1 on 5 matching bases. The CDR3 runs to 14 residues. In germline, CDR1 is SGHTA, CDR2 FQGNSA. Trimming stripped 3 bases from V and 9 bases from J, with 15 bases between. CDR3 coding DNA: TGTGCCAGCAGCTTTGCTACAGGTTTTGTTGAGCAGTTCTTC. Amino acid sequence: CASSFATGFVEQFF.

The chain joins TRBV15 to TRBJ2-5; 10 nucleotides line up with TRBD2. V was pared by 0 bases and J by 5 bases, with 15 bases of the junction left unmatched. Germline CDR1 and CDR2: LNHNV and YYDKDF (reference sequence). The CDR3 sequence is 19 residues long. CDR3 DNA: TGTGCCACCAGCAGAGATTACCCCGGGGAGCGGGGGGGCCGGGAGACCCAGTACTTC. This encodes CATSRDYPGERGGRETQYF.

This clone was detected once. V gene TRBV3-1 (or the pseudogene TRBV3-2) combines with J gene TRBJ1-4, with D unresolved. Trimming removed 6 bases at V and 7 bases at J, with 15 bases between. Germline assignment: CDR1 LGHDT and CDR2 YNNKEL (reference sequence). CDR3 length: 14 residues. DNA of the CDR3: TGTGCCAGCAGACCCAGCGGAAATCCTGAAAAACTGTTTTTT. Its translation: CASRPSGNPEKLFF.

This clone was seen only once. This chain joins TRBV6-2 or TRBV6-3 and TRBJ1-2; the match to TRBD1 covers 12 bases. This CDR3 region has 15 residues. The V and J ends lost 6 bases and 6 bases, in that order; junction bases with no gene match: 8. The V gene's germline CDR1 is MNHEY and CDR2 SVGEGT. The chain's CDR3 is CASSAPGQGADGYTF. The CDR3 region has the DNA TGTGCCAGCAGCGCCCCGGGACAGGGGGCGGATGGCTACACCTTC.

In its sample, this clone was seen a few times. V and J are TRBV5-6 and TRBJ2-7; D possibly uses TRBD1 or TRBD2 (6 bases each). V lost 1 base and J lost 6, with 20 bases in between. This CDR3 comprises 16 residues. Germline V gene data show CDR1 as SGHDT and CDR2 as YYEEEE. This CDR3 reads CASSLRFSGALGEQYF. The CDR3 bases are TGTGCCAGCAGCTTGCGGTTTTCGGGGGCCCTGGGCGAGCAGTACTTC.

The count of this clone is one. CDR3 DNA sequence: TGTGCCAGCGGACTACAGGGGGCCCTCCAAGAGACCCAGTACTTC. It codes for CASGLQGALQETQYF. The chain has TRBV27 and TRBJ2-5, with 9 bases aligning to TRBD1. Germline lookup yields CDR1 MNHEY and CDR2 SMNVEV (reference sequence). J lost 1 base, V lost 8 bases, and 8 bases had no gene match. The CDR3 totals 15 residues.

This chain uses TRBV7-8 with TRBJ2-5; D possibly corresponds to TRBD2 (6 bases). Germline-derived CDR1 and CDR2 are SGHVS and FQNEAQ. This CDR3 is 17 amino acids long. V shed 5 bases and J shed 0 bases, with 19 bases lying between them. DNA of the CDR3: TGTGCCAGCAGCCTAAGAGGGCTAGCGAACAACCAAGAGACCCAGTACTTC. Residues: CASSLRGLANNQETQYF.

The V gene is TRBV7-9, the J gene TRBJ1-2, with D possibly matching TRBD1 (5 bases). The germline V and J ends were trimmed by 5 bases and 1 base, with 17 bases remaining between them. The CDR3 covers 16 residues. Germline V gives CDR1 SEHNR, CDR2 FQNEAQ (reference sequence). The CDR3 DNA follows: TGTGCCAGCAGCCCCATACGGGGGACCCATAACTATGGCTACACCTTC. Translation gives CASSPIRGTHNYGYTF.

The genes are TRBV10-1 and TRBJ1-5, with a tentative D call TRBD1 (5 bases). The CDR3 contains 14 residues. Germline loops: CDR1 WNHNN, CDR2 SYGVQD (reference sequence). V shed 2 bases and J shed 3 bases, with 8 bases lying between them. The CDR3 loop reads CASSEGGTNQPQHF. The DNA of the CDR3 is TGCGCCAGCAGTGAGGGGGGGACCAATCAGCCCCAGCATTTT.

This sequence joins TRBV2 and TRBJ2-7; TRBD1 agrees at 10 bases. The CDR3 loop spans 14 amino acids. Losses at the gene ends were 5 bases for V and 5 bases for J; bases not matched to a gene: 6. CDR1 is SNHLY and CDR2 is FYNNEI in the germline V gene. In DNA form, the CDR3 reads TGTGCCAGCAGTTCGGGGACAGGGGTGCACGAGCAGTACTTC. This gives the protein CASSSGTGVHEQYF.

The rearrangement links TRBV4-2 to TRBJ2-5; 11 nucleotides agree with TRBD2. Germline V gives CDR1 LGHNA, CDR2 YNFKEQ. The CDR3 is 20 amino acids. V gave up 0 bases and J gave up 4 bases; unmatched junction bases: 16. The CDR3 DNA reads as TGTGCCAGCAGCCAAGATTGGGGGTTGGGACTAGCGGTATTAGGAGAGACCCAGTACTTC. Its protein product is CASSQDWGLGLAVLGETQYF.

The chain couples TRBV5-1 to TRBJ2-2; 8 nucleotides agree with TRBD1. With V trimmed by 3 bases and J by 8 bases, 9 bases remained unmatched. The CDR3 covers 15 residues. Per germline, CDR1 SGHRS and CDR2 YFSETQ. The CDR3 DNA reads TGCGCCAGCAGCTGGGGACAGGTGACCAATGGGGAGCTGTTTTTT. It is translated as CASSWGQVTNGELFF.

The chain couples TRBV13 to TRBJ2-7, with a tentative D call TRBD2 (6 bases). This CDR3 has 15 residues. CDR1 is PRHDT and CDR2 is FYEKMQ in the germline V gene (reference sequence). V shed 5 bases and J shed 3 bases, with 17 bases lying between them. The DNA of the CDR3 is TGTGCCAGCAGCCCCTTGGGGGGAGGCTACTACGAGCAGTACTTC. Its translation: CASSPLGGGYYEQYF.

This clone has only a few counts. This rearrangement joins TRBV6-1 to TRBJ1-5; TRBD1 agrees at 9 bases. The CDR3 sequence is 16 residues long. V lost 0 bases, J lost 4 bases, and 4 bases stayed unmatched. The germline CDR1 and CDR2 sequences are MNHNS and SASEGT. The CDR3 nucleotides are TGTGCCAGCAGTGAAGCCACCGGGACAGGGAATCAGCCCCAGCATTTT. This codes for CASSEATGTGNQPQHF.

The genes are TRBV27 and TRBJ1-2; TRBD1 might be the D (5 bases). Trimming removed 2 bases from V and 1 base from J, with 11 bases in between. Germline CDR1 and CDR2: MNHEY and SMNVEV (reference sequence). The CDR3 totals 15 residues. The CDR3 coding sequence is TGTGCCAGCAGTTTAGGGGGATCAGTTAACTATGGCTACACCTTC. It is translated as CASSLGGSVNYGYTF.

The DNA for the CDR3 is TGCGCCAGCAGCCAAGATGCTATCACGGTACTGAGTGAGCAGTTCTTC. This encodes CASSQDAITVLSEQFF. The chain has TRBV4-1 and TRBJ2-1; no reliable D call. V gave up 0 bases and J gave up 9 bases, with 18 bases separating them. The CDR3 spans 16 residues. Germline CDR1 MGHRA, CDR2 YSYEKL.

The V and J genes are TRBV10-3 and TRBJ1-6, with D unresolved. The length of the CDR3 is 14 residues. Germline V gene data show CDR1 as ENHRY and CDR2 as SYGVKD. The V and J ends lost 2 bases and 5 bases respectively, with 7 bases between them. As DNA, the CDR3 is TGTGCCATCAGTGAGAAGGGAAATAATTCACCCCTCCACTTT. As protein: CAISEKGNNSPLHF.

The V call is TRBV4-2, the J call TRBJ2-4; weak D call: TRBD1 (6 bases). Trimming pared 5 bases from V and 0 bases from J, leaving 23 bases between. There are 19 residues in the CDR3. Germline V gives CDR1 LGHNA, CDR2 YNFKEQ. DNA of the CDR3: TGTGCCAGCAGCGCAACCACACTGCAGGGGCTACTAGCCAAAAACATTCAGTACTTC. Its translation: CASSATTLQGLLAKNIQYF.